Sequencing of this TCR beta chain was carried out in a study of neurological immune-mediated disorders. This clonotype was seen ten or more times. Germline lookup yields CDR1 LNHDA and CDR2 SQIVND (reference sequence). The CDR3 is 13 residues long. V was pared by 4 bases and J by 4 bases, with 10 bases between. TCRdb re-called the 5' RACE reads with MiXCR, one entry per CDR3 protein. The profile shows about 36,000 distinct CDR3 sequences, about a tenth of them singletons. This clonotype originated in a woman in her 30s with HTLV-1-associated myelopathy (HAM/TSP). The sequenced sample was PBMCs. V gene TRBV19 combines with J gene TRBJ1-2, with D tentatively TRBD1 (5 bases). The CDR3 protein is CASSKQATYGYTF. The CDR3 region has the DNA TGTGCCAGTAGTAAACAGGCAACCTATGGCTACACCTTC. Variable domain in full (rest from reference TRBV19 and TRBJ1-2): DGGITQSPKYLFRKEGQNVTLSCEQNLNHDAMYWYRQDPGQGLRLIYYSQIVNDFQKGDIAEGYSVSREKKESFPLTVTSAQKNPTAFYLCASSKQATYGYTFGSGTRLTVV.